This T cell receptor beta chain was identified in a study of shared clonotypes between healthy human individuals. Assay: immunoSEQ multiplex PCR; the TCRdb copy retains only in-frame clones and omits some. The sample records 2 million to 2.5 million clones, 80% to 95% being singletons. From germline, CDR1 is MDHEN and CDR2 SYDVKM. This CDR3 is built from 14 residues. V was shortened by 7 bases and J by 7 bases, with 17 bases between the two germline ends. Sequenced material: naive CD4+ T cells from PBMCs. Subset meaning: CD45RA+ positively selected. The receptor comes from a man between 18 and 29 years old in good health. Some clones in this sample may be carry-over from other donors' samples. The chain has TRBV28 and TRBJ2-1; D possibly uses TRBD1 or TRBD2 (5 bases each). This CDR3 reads CASIPGTGWNEQFF. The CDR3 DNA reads TGTGCCAGCATTCCGGGGACCGGGTGGAATGAGCAGTTCTTC.